The 5 T cell receptor beta chains below come from one sample, sequenced in a study of cytomegalovirus exposure and HLA in healthy donors. Repertoires were generated with immunoSEQ multiplex PCR, while TCRdb's copy carries only in-frame clones and drops some. The data show under 95,000 clones, under 95% seen once. Sequencing used PBMCs. The source is a man aged 30-40 years in good health and CMV-seronegative.

This chain links TRBV28 with TRBJ1-2; D is ambiguous. The CDR3 has 13 amino acids. CDR1 MDHEN and CDR2 SYDVKM come from the germline V gene. Trimming removed 6 bases at V and 4 bases at J, with 12 bases between. DNA of the CDR3: TGTGCCAGCAGACCAAGGAGCTTCTATGGCTACACCTTC. Its protein product is CASRPRSFYGYTF.

The J gene is TRBJ1-3, the V gene TRBV5-1, with TRBD1 matching 8 bases. Losses at the gene ends were 3 bases for V and 0 bases for J; bases not matched to a gene: 17. Germline-derived CDR1 and CDR2 are SGHRS and YFSETQ. This CDR3 has 20 residues. This CDR3 reads CASSSRTGSFGGLSGNTIYF. The CDR3 region has the DNA TGCGCCAGCAGCTCCCGGACAGGGAGCTTCGGGGGTCTCTCTGGAAACACCATATATTTT. The variable domain in full, completed from reference TRBV5-1 and TRBJ1-3, reads KAGVTQTPRYLIKTRGQQVTLSCSPISGHRSVSWYQQTPGQGLQFLFEYFSETQRNKGNFPGRFSGRQFSNSRSEMNVSTLELGDSALYLCASSSRTGSFGGLSGNTIYFGEGSWLTVV.

V gene TRBV28 combines with J gene TRBJ2-7; D is perhaps TRBD1 (6 bases). The CDR3 spans 14 residues. V gave up 5 bases and J gave up 6 bases, with 17 bases separating them. Germline CDR1 reads MDHEN; CDR2 reads SYDVKM. CDR3 protein: CASSPPGQFSEQYF. The CDR3 bases are TGTGCCAGCAGTCCACCGGGACAATTCTCCGAGCAGTACTTC.

The CDR3 region has the DNA TGCGCCAGCGGCGGACAGGGGAGATGGACAGATACGCAGTATTTT. Encoded protein: CASGGQGRWTDTQYF. The chain recombines TRBV10-2 with TRBJ2-3; 9 bases map to TRBD1. Germline V CDR1 and CDR2: WSHSY, SAAADI. This CDR3 comprises 15 residues. Germline trimming cut 8 bases from V and 3 bases from J; bases unmatched to any gene: 9.

The V gene is TRBV29-1, the J gene TRBJ2-2; TRBD1 agrees at 9 bases. Germline V gene sequence: CDR1 SQVTM, CDR2 ANQGSEA. J was trimmed by 6 bases and V by 4 bases; bases with no gene match: 6. This CDR3 is 14 amino acids long. The CDR3 loop is CSVARDRVAGELFF. The CDR3 coding sequence is TGCAGCGTTGCCCGGGACAGGGTGGCCGGGGAGCTGTTTTTT.